These 11 T cell receptor beta chains were sequenced from one sample in a study of CD8 T cells in ankylosing spondylitis. Findings and limits, study-wide: Roughly eight highly homologous variants made up a TCR beta motif that seemed to typify ankylosing spondylitis blood.

No antigen has been identified for these receptors. TCRdb redid the calling of the 5' RACE reads with MiXCR, one entry per CDR3 protein. The sample carries 130,000 or so distinct CDR3 sequences, under 20% recorded once. Material for sequencing was blood, either unsorted or a sorted T cell fraction (not recorded which). The receptors come from a male donor with ankylosing spondylitis.

The V call is TRBV20-1, the J call TRBJ2-1, with D perhaps TRBD2 (5 bases). V was clipped by 6 bases and J by 8 bases, with 23 bases between them. Germline V lookup: CDR1 DFQATT, CDR2 SNEGSKA (reference sequence). This CDR3 contains 15 residues. As DNA, the CDR3 is TGCAGTGCCCCAGGAGGAATCGTTTTCAAGGATGAGCAGTTCTTC. Encoded protein: CSAPGGIVFKDEQFF.

This rearrangement joins TRBV12-3 or TRBV12-4 to TRBJ2-4; possible D gene TRBD2, 6 bases. Trimming removed 3 bases at V and 1 base at J, with 22 bases between. The CDR3 loop spans 19 amino acids. CDR3: CASSLGREPDNSAKNIQYF. The CDR3 DNA sequence: TGTGCCAGCAGTTTGGGTCGGGAGCCGGACAATTCCGCCAAAAACATTCAGTACTTC.

This clonotype appeared a few times. The rearrangement joins TRBV5-6 to TRBJ2-7, with a weak D call TRBD2 (5 bases). Germline values: CDR1 SGHDT, CDR2 YYEEEE. The CDR3 totals 12 residues. V was clipped by 1 base and J by 5 bases, with 7 bases between them. CDR3 nucleotide sequence: TGTGCCAGCAGCTTGAAGCGGAACGAGCAGTACTTC. Amino acid sequence: CASSLKRNEQYF.

This clonotype was seen at least ten times. The CDR3 bases are TGTGCCAGCAACGCCGGGAAGGACAATGAGCAGTTCTTC. As protein: CASNAGKDNEQFF. The V call is TRBV2, the J call TRBJ2-1; perhaps TRBD2 as D (5 bases). Germline CDR1 reads SNHLY; CDR2 reads FYNNEI. CDR3 length: 13 amino acids. Trimming took off 7 bases at V and 5 bases at J, with 12 bases between the two ends. The entire variable domain, with the rest obtained from reference TRBV2 and TRBJ2-1, is as follows: EPEVTQTPSHQVTQMGQEVILRCVPISNHLYFYWYRQILGQKVEFLVSFYNNEISEKSEIFDDQFSVERPDGSNFTLKIRSTKLEDSAMYFCASNAGKDNEQFFGPGTRLTVL.

The chain has TRBV28 and TRBJ2-1; tentatively, D is TRBD1 (6 bases). Germline V gene data show CDR1 as MDHEN and CDR2 as SYDVKM. V lost 5 bases and J lost 9, with 14 bases in between. This CDR3 has 13 residues. The CDR3 DNA reads as TGTGCCAGCAGTCCCCGCGTCAGGGGTGAGCAGTTCTTC. Protein sequence: CASSPRVRGEQFF.

The chain is built from TRBV7-9 and TRBJ2-5; TRBD1 or TRBD2 may be the D gene (5 bases each). The germline gives CDR1 SEHNR, CDR2 FQNEAQ (reference sequence). Between the trimmed V and J ends, which lost 1 base and 5 bases, there was a span of 8 bases. The length of the CDR3 is 13 residues. DNA of the CDR3: TGTGCCAGCAGCTTAGGAGGGACGGAGACCCAGTACTTC. This gives the protein CASSLGGTETQYF.

This clonotype was found a few times. This chain connects TRBV6-2 or TRBV6-3 to TRBJ2-1, with 7 bases aligning to TRBD2. This CDR3 is built from 13 residues. CDR1 and CDR2 from the germline V gene are MNHEY and SVGEGT. The V gene end was trimmed by 6 bases and the J gene end by 6 bases; junction bases not matched to a gene: 5. DNA for the CDR3: TGTGCCAGCAGCCTCGGGGGGACCAATGAGCAGTTCTTC. It encodes CASSLGGTNEQFF.

The chain combines TRBV9 with TRBJ2-7; TRBD2 might be the D (6 bases). Germline lookup yields CDR1 SGDLS and CDR2 YYNGEE. The CDR3 contains 16 residues. With 3 bases removed from V and 2 bases from J, the gap between germline ends came to 18 bases. This chain's CDR3 is CASSGGVLAPTYEQYF. The CDR3 DNA sequence: TGTGCCAGCAGCGGGGGCGTACTAGCCCCGACCTACGAGCAGTACTTC.

The rearrangement joins TRBV12-3 or TRBV12-4 to TRBJ2-3; TRBD2 aligns across 13 bases. This CDR3 spans 17 amino acids. With V trimmed by 5 bases and J by 2 bases, 7 bases remained unmatched. The CDR3 protein is CASSTGTSGANTDTQYF. The CDR3 DNA follows: TGTGCCAGCAGTACCGGGACTAGCGGGGCAAACACAGATACGCAGTATTTT.

In this sample, this clonotype turned up many times. In nucleotides, the CDR3 is TGTGCCAGCAGTCAAGGTGGTGGCCCCTACGAGCAGTACTTC. Translated, it gives CASSQGGGPYEQYF. The genes are TRBV12-3 or TRBV12-4 and TRBJ2-7; D remains unclear. The CDR3 has 14 amino acids. V lost 5 bases and J 2 bases, leaving 13 bases between the germline ends.

The chain has TRBV5-6 and TRBJ1-4, with D maybe TRBD1 (5 bases). Germline V gene sequence: CDR1 SGHDT, CDR2 YYEEEE. V was cut by 4 bases and J by 4 bases, with 11 bases left in between. CDR3 size: 14 residues. CDR3 nucleotides: TGTGCCAGCAGCAAAAACAGGAATAATGAAAAACTGTTTTTT. Its translation is CASSKNRNNEKLFF.